Shown below are 30 T cell receptor beta chains from a single sample sequenced in a study of blood T cell repertoires in COVID-19. Profiling relied on immunoSEQ multiplex PCR, and the TCRdb table lists in-frame clones only, not all of them. The sample holds around 41,000 clones, about 86% seen once. The sample was peripheral blood. The receptors were sampled from an elderly woman with active or convalescent COVID-19.

The chain recombines TRBV28 with TRBJ1-4; the match to TRBD1 covers 7 bases. The V gene's germline CDR1 is MDHEN and CDR2 SYDVKM. Trimming removed 4 bases from V and 8 bases from J; junction bases left unmatched: 10. CDR3 size: 15 residues. The DNA for the CDR3 is TGTGCCAGCAGTTCGGGACAGCCGGGACGAGAAAAACTGTTTTTT. Residues: CASSSGQPGREKLFF.

The chain uses TRBV28 and TRBJ1-5; TRBD1 is a possible D gene (6 bases). This CDR3 contains 14 residues. Germline V gene data show CDR1 as MDHEN and CDR2 as SYDVKM. Trimming removed 3 bases from V and 6 bases from J, with 12 bases in between. In DNA, the CDR3 is TGTGCCAGCAGTTTTTGGGGGCCCCGTCAGCCCCAGCATTTT. Translated, it gives CASSFWGPRQPQHF.

This chain links TRBV27 with TRBJ2-7; the match to TRBD2 covers 9 bases. V lost 8 bases to trimming and J lost 5 bases; unmatched junction nucleotides: 13. This CDR3 is 15 amino acids long. Germline V lookup: CDR1 MNHEY, CDR2 SMNVEV (reference sequence). The CDR3 reads CASSGWGSGSDEQYF. CDR3 sequence (DNA): TGTGCCAGCTCGGGGTGGGGTAGCGGGAGTGACGAGCAGTACTTC.

V gene TRBV5-4 combines with J gene TRBJ2-2, with TRBD2 matching over 8 bases. CDR3 size: 16 residues. Germline V gene data show CDR1 as SGHNT and CDR2 as YYREEE (reference sequence). Trimming cost V 4 bases and J 4 bases; bases outside gene matches: 9. The CDR3 DNA reads as TGTGCCAGCAGCCCCGCGACTAGCGTGGTCACCGGGGAGCTGTTTTTT. Translation gives CASSPATSVVTGELFF.

This clone has only one observation. The CDR3 coding sequence is TGCGCCAGCAGCAAGGACAGGGTCTCTGAAGCTTTCTTT. This sequence encodes CASSKDRVSEAFF. The chain has TRBV5-1 and TRBJ1-1; TRBD1 agrees at 8 bases. The CDR3 is 13 amino acids. The J segment lost 6 bases and the V segment lost 4 bases, leaving 5 bases of the junction unmatched. Germline V lookup: CDR1 SGHRS, CDR2 YFSETQ.

V and J are TRBV28 and TRBJ1-2; no firm D call. There are 11 residues in the CDR3. V was shortened by 6 bases and J by 8 bases, with 10 bases between the two germline ends. Germline V CDR1 and CDR2: MDHEN, SYDVKM. CDR3 DNA sequence: TGTGCCAGCAGCCTACCCCACGGCTACACCTTC. This encodes CASSLPHGYTF.

V usage is TRBV10-3 and J usage is TRBJ2-1; 8 positions agree with TRBD2. V was pared by 6 bases and J by 0 bases, with 10 bases of the junction left unmatched. CDR1 is ENHRY and CDR2 is SYGVKD in the germline V gene. The CDR3 has 17 residues. The CDR3 DNA reads TGTGCCATCAGCAGCGGGAGTGCCTCAAGCTCCTACAATGAGCAGTTCTTC. Translating gives CAISSGSASSSYNEQFF.

The rearrangement uses TRBV7-9 and TRBJ1-3; TRBD1 might be the D (6 bases). Per germline, CDR1 SEHNR and CDR2 FQNEAQ (reference sequence). This CDR3 spans 18 amino acids. Trimming left V 3 bases short and J 0 bases short, with 18 bases between. CDR3 in amino acids: CASSLGAKRGASGNTIYF. For the CDR3, the DNA is TGTGCCAGCAGCTTGGGAGCGAAACGGGGGGCCTCTGGAAACACCATATATTTT.

The chain joins TRBV6-1 to TRBJ2-2; possible D gene TRBD1, 6 bases. Trimming removed 3 bases from V and 2 bases from J, with 19 bases in between. Germline V gene sequence: CDR1 MNHNS, CDR2 SASEGT. This CDR3 is 18 amino acids long. CDR3 nucleotide sequence: TGTGCCAGCAGTGACGTTTCTTTGGGACACGTAAACACCGGGGAGCTGTTTTTT. Translated, it gives CASSDVSLGHVNTGELFF.

V is TRBV6-5 and J is TRBJ2-1; D unclear. The CDR3 runs 12 residues. Germline-derived CDR1 and CDR2 are MNHEY and SVGAGI. V lost 8 bases, J lost 8 bases, and 13 bases lay in between. CDR3 nucleotides: TGTGCCAGCTCGAGCGCGAGAGATGAGCAGTTCTTC. This codes for CASSSARDEQFF.

This sequence joins TRBV7-3 and TRBJ2-1, with 11 bases lining up with TRBD1. V shed 5 bases, J shed 0 bases, and the junction held 6 bases outside the gene matches. This CDR3 is 17 amino acids long. CDR1 SGHTA and CDR2 FQGTGA come from the germline V gene. The CDR3 DNA sequence: TGTGCCAGCAGCCGGACAGGGGGCTGGAGCTCCTACAATGAGCAGTTCTTC. This codes for CASSRTGGWSSYNEQFF.

This chain links TRBV30 with TRBJ1-2; 9 bases align to TRBD1. The CDR3 runs 12 residues. From germline, CDR1 is GTSNPN and CDR2 SVGIG (reference sequence). J gave up 11 bases and V 7 bases, and 11 bases lay outside the gene matches. The CDR3 here is CAFWGQGLKYTF. In DNA form, the CDR3 reads TGTGCCTTTTGGGGACAGGGCCTAAAGTACACCTTC.

The CDR3 spells CASSQDTDSTGELFF. The CDR3, as DNA: TGCGCCAGCAGCCAAGATACCGACAGTACCGGGGAGCTGTTTTTT. The chain couples TRBV4-3 to TRBJ2-2, with D possibly TRBD1 on 5 matching bases. Germline CDR1 LGHNA, CDR2 YSLEER. This CDR3 contains 15 residues. Trimming cost V 0 bases and J 5 bases, with 10 bases left between them.

The chain is built from TRBV29-1 and TRBJ1-1; tentatively, D is TRBD1 (6 bases). Trimming removed 2 bases from V and 2 bases from J, with 9 bases in between. This CDR3 is built from 13 residues. Germline CDR1 SQVTM, CDR2 ANQGSEA. The CDR3 loop reads CSVERTANTEAFF. The CDR3 nucleotides are TGCAGCGTTGAAAGGACAGCAAACACTGAAGCTTTCTTT.

This chain uses TRBV4-1 with TRBJ2-5; the match to TRBD1 covers 8 bases. V trimming: 1 base; J trimming: 5 bases; junction bases outside the gene matches: 9. This CDR3 is 16 amino acids long. Germline CDR1 MGHRA, CDR2 YSYEKL. The CDR3 DNA sequence: TGCGCCAGCAGCCAAGCCCCCGGGACAGGCTTGGAGACCCAGTACTTC. It specifies CASSQAPGTGLETQYF.

The genes are TRBV6-6 and TRBJ2-7; 14 nucleotides match TRBD2. CDR1 is MNHNY, CDR2 SVGAGI, per germline (reference sequence). V gave up 2 bases and J gave up 4 bases; unmatched junction bases: 1. CDR3 size: 15 residues. This chain's CDR3 is CASSYGLAGGYEQYF. CDR3 nucleotides: TGTGCCAGCAGTTACGGACTAGCGGGGGGATACGAGCAGTACTTC.

CDR3 bases: TGCAGTGTCAGACGAGGGAACGAGCAGTACTTC. Translated: CSVRRGNEQYF. The chain joins TRBV20-1 to TRBJ2-7; tentatively, D is TRBD2 (5 bases). V lost 7 bases and J 5 bases, leaving 12 bases between the germline ends. The CDR3 spans 11 residues. Germline values: CDR1 DFQATT, CDR2 SNEGSKA (reference sequence).

This chain uses TRBV21-1 with TRBJ2-3; the D call in the table, TRBD2, was not verified against the DNA. TRBV21-1 is flagged as a pseudogene. The CDR3 has 24 amino acids. The CDR3 spells CASSNQWSQQPGQTTNNRTDTQYF. The CDR3 DNA reads as TGTGCCAGCAGCAATCAATGGTCCCAACAACCGGGCCAGACTACCAATAACCGCACAGATACGCAGTATTTT.

This clone turned up a few times. The chain joins TRBV19 to TRBJ1-1; possible D gene TRBD1, 5 bases. The germline V and J ends were trimmed by 7 bases and 1 base, with 13 bases remaining between them. The CDR3 is 14 residues long. CDR1 and CDR2 (germline): LNHDA, SQIVND (reference sequence). CDR3 protein: CASIPTGGNTEAFF. The CDR3, as DNA: TGTGCCAGTATTCCGACCGGGGGGAACACTGAAGCTTTCTTT.

J is TRBJ1-5 and V is TRBV6-1; the D is unclear. V dropped 1 base and J dropped 9 bases, with 16 bases sitting between them. The V gene's germline CDR1 is MNHNS and CDR2 SASEGT. The CDR3 totals 15 residues. The CDR3 DNA follows: TGTGCCAGCAGTGAAGGGATCGGGAGGATGGTGCCCCAGCATTTT. It codes for CASSEGIGRMVPQHF.

The gene calls are TRBV2 and TRBJ2-1, with TRBD2 identical over 13 bases. The CDR3 runs to 16 residues. V lost 6 bases to trimming and J lost 7 bases; unmatched junction nucleotides: 9. Germline CDR1 and CDR2: SNHLY and FYNNEI. As DNA, the CDR3 is TGTGCCAGCAGCCAAGCCCGGACTAGCGGGAGTAATGAGCAGTTCTTC. It specifies CASSQARTSGSNEQFF. The full variable domain, with the rest looked up from reference TRBV2 and TRBJ2-1, is EPEVTQTPSHQVTQMGQEVILRCVPISNHLYFYWYRQILGQKVEFLVSFYNNEISEKSEIFDDQFSVERPDGSNFTLKIRSTKLEDSAMYFCASSQARTSGSNEQFFGPGTRLTVL.

The rearrangement joins TRBV11-2 to TRBJ2-7, with TRBD2 matching over 7 bases. V was clipped by 1 base and J by 6 bases; unmatched bases: 0. The CDR3 has 12 residues. Germline V gene lookup returns CDR1 SGHAT and CDR2 FQNNGV. Here the CDR3 reads CASSLGEGEQYF. Written as DNA, the CDR3 is TGTGCCAGCAGCTTAGGGGAGGGCGAGCAGTACTTC.

This clone has a single count. The chain joins TRBV9 to TRBJ2-3; D call uncertain. Germline assignment: CDR1 SGDLS and CDR2 YYNGEE. V lost 3 bases to trimming and J lost 3 bases, with 8 bases between them. This CDR3 is 13 amino acids long. CDR3 sequence reads: CASSGSPTDTQYF. The CDR3 DNA reads as TGTGCCAGCAGCGGGAGTCCGACAGATACGCAGTATTTT.

This clone turned up a few times. The gene calls are TRBV24-1 and TRBJ2-1; D perhaps matches TRBD1 (6 bases). This CDR3 comprises 12 residues. Germline V gene data show CDR1 as KGHDR and CDR2 as SFDVKD. Trimming took off 1 base at V and 10 bases at J, with 7 bases between the two ends. The CDR3: CATSDFGTEQFF. The DNA of the CDR3 is TGTGCCACCAGTGATTTCGGGACAGAGCAGTTCTTC.

The V and J genes are TRBV7-2 and TRBJ2-1; 8 bases fit TRBD2. Germline V gives CDR1 SGHTA, CDR2 FQGNSA. The junction had 10 bases not matched to a gene; V was cut back by 8 bases and J by 7 bases. CDR3 length equals 14 residues. In nucleotides, the CDR3 is TGTGCCAGCGACACGGGACTAGTCAGGAATGAGCAGTTCTTC. Protein sequence: CASDTGLVRNEQFF.

The V gene is TRBV9, the J gene TRBJ1-1; tentative D call: TRBD1 (6 bases). From germline, CDR1 is SGDLS and CDR2 YYNGEE. The CDR3 runs 14 residues. Trimming took off 3 bases at V and 4 bases at J, with 13 bases between the two ends. The CDR3 is CASSGTGSGTEAFF. CDR3 coding DNA: TGTGCCAGCAGCGGAACAGGGTCCGGCACTGAAGCTTTCTTT. The variable domain in full, completed from reference TRBV9 and TRBJ1-1, reads DSGVTQTPKHLITATGQRVTLRCSPRSGDLSVYWYQQSLDQGLQFLIQYYNGEERAKGNILERFSAQQFPDLHSELNLSSLELGDSALYFCASSGTGSGTEAFFGQGTRLTVV.

V is TRBV9 and J is TRBJ1-4; 9 bases map to TRBD1. The CDR3 is made up of 14 amino acids. Looked up from germline, CDR1 is SGDLS and CDR2 is YYNGEE. V lost 3 bases and J lost 7; bases outside the gene matches: 4. The CDR3 here is CASSGGTGFEKLFF. The CDR3 DNA reads TGTGCCAGCAGCGGAGGGACAGGGTTTGAAAAACTGTTTTTT. Looking up the rest from reference TRBV9 and TRBJ1-4 gives the full variable domain: DSGVTQTPKHLITATGQRVTLRCSPRSGDLSVYWYQQSLDQGLQFLIQYYNGEERAKGNILERFSAQQFPDLHSELNLSSLELGDSALYFCASSGGTGFEKLFFGSGTQLSVL.

The chain links TRBV2 to TRBJ1-2, with 11 bases matching TRBD1. Germline V gene lookup returns CDR1 SNHLY and CDR2 FYNNEI. This CDR3 contains 14 residues. The V segment lost 0 bases and the J segment 7 bases; nucleotides outside the gene matches: 1. The DNA for the CDR3 is TGTGCCAGCAGTGAAGCGGGACAGGGGGGTGGCTACACCTTC. It translates to CASSEAGQGGGYTF.

In this sample, this clone turned up once. This sequence joins TRBV11-2 and TRBJ1-3; possible D gene TRBD1, 5 bases. Germline lookup yields CDR1 SGHAT and CDR2 FQNNGV. The CDR3 length is 15 residues. V lost 4 bases and J lost 3, with 13 bases in between. CDR3 amino acids: CASSSRLGGGNTIYF. The CDR3 coding sequence is TGTGCCAGCAGCTCCCGGCTCGGGGGTGGAAACACCATATATTTT. Full variable domain (rest looked up from reference TRBV11-2 and TRBJ1-3): EAGVAQSPRYKIIEKRQSVAFWCNPISGHATLYWYQQILGQGPKLLIQFQNNGVVDDSQLPKDRFSAERLKGVDSTLKIQPAKLEDSAVYLCASSSRLGGGNTIYFGEGSWLTVV.

The gene calls are TRBV18 and TRBJ1-2; no clear D. The V end was cut by 5 bases, the J end by 5 bases, with 18 bases between. The germline gives CDR1 KGHSH, CDR2 LQKENI. The CDR3 has 15 amino acids. The CDR3 bases are TGTGCCAGCTCATTAAAGCCAGGTTACAGTTATGGCTACACCTTC. This encodes CASSLKPGYSYGYTF.